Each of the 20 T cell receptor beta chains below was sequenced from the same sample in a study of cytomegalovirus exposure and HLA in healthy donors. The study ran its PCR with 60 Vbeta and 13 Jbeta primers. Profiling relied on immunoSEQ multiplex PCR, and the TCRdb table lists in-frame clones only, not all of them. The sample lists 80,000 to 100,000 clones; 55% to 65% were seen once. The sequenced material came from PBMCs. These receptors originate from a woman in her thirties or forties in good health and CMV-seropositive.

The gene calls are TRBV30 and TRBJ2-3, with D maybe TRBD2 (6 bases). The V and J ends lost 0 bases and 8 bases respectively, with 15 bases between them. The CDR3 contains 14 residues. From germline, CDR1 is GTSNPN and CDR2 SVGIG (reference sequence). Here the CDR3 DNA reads TGTGCCTGGAGTGTAGGTTCTAGCGCGGGTACGCAGTATTTT. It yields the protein CAWSVGSSAGTQYF.

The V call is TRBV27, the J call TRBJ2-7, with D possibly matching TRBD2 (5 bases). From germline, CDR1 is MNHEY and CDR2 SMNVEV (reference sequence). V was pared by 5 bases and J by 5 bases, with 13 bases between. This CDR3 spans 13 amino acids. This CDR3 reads CASSPTVEDEQYF. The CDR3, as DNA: TGTGCCAGCAGTCCCACCGTGGAGGACGAGCAGTACTTC.

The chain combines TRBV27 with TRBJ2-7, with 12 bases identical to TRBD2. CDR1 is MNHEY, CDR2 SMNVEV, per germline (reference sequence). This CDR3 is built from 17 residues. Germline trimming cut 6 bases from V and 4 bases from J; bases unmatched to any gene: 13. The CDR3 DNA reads TGTGCCAGCAGCCATACGACGACTAGCGGGAGCCAGTACGAGCAGTACTTC. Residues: CASSHTTTSGSQYEQYF.

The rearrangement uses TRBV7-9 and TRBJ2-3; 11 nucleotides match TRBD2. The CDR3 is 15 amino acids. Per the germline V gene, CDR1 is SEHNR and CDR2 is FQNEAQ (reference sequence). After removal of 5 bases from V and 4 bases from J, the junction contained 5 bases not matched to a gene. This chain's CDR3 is CASSPLAGGADTQYF. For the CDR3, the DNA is TGTGCCAGCAGCCCCCTAGCGGGGGGAGCAGATACGCAGTATTTT.

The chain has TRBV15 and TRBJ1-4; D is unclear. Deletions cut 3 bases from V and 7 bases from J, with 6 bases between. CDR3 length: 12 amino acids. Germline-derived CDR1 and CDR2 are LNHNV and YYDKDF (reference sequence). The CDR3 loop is CATSRASEKLFF. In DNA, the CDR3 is TGTGCCACCAGCAGGGCTAGTGAAAAACTGTTTTTT. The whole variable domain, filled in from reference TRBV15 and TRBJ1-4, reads DAMVIQNPRYQVTQFGKPVTLSCSQTLNHNVMYWYQQKSSQAPKLLFHYYDKDFNNEADTPDNFQSRRPNTSFCFLDIRSPGLGDTAMYLCATSRASEKLFFGSGTQLSVL.

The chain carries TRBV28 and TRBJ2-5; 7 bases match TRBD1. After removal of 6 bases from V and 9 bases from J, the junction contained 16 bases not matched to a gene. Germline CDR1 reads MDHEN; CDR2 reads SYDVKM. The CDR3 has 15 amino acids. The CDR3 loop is CASRLGGLTGWAQYF. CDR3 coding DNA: TGTGCCAGCAGGCTCGGTGGGCTGACAGGGTGGGCCCAGTACTTC.

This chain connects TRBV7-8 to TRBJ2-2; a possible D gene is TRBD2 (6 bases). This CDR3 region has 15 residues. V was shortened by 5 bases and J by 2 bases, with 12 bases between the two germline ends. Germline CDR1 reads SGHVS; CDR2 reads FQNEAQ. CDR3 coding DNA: TGTGCCAGCAGCCCTCGACTAGACAACACCGGGGAGCTGTTTTTT. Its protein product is CASSPRLDNTGELFF.

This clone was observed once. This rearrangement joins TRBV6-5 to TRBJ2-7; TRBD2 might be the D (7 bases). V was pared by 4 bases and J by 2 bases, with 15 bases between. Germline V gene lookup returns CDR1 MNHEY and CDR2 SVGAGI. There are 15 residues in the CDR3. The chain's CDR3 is CASSSLGGGPYEQYF. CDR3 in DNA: TGTGCCAGCAGTTCGCTAGGGGGGGGTCCCTACGAGCAGTACTTC.

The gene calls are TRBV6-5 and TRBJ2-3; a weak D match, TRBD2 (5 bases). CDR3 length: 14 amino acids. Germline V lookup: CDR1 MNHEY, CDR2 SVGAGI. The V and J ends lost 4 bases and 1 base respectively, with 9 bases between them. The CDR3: CASSSGSGTDTQYF. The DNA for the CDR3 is TGTGCCAGCAGTTCGGGGTCGGGCACAGATACGCAGTATTTT.

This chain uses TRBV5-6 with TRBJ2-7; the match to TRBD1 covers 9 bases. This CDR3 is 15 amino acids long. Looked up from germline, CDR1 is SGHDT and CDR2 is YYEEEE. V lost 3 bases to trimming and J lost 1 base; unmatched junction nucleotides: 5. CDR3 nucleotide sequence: TGTGCCAGCAGCTCCCGGGACAGGGTTTCCTACGAGCAGTACTTC. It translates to CASSSRDRVSYEQYF.

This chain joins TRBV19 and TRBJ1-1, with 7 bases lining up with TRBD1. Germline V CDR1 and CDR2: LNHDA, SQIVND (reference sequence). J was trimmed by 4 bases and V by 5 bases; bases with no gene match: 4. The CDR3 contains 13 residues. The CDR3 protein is CASSVTGITEAFF. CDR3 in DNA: TGTGCCAGTAGTGTGACAGGGATCACTGAAGCTTTCTTT.

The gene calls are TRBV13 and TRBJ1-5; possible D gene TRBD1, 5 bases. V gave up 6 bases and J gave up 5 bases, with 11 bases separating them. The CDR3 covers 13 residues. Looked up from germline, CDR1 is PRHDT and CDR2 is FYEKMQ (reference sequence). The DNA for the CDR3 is TGTGCCAGCAGTCAGGGAGGCCATCAGCCCCAGCATTTT. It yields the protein CASSQGGHQPQHF.

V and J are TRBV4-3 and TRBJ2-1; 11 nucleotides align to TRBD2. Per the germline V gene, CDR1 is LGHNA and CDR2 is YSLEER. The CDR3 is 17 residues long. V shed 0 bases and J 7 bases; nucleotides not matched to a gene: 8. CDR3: CASSQDLTSGSWNEQFF. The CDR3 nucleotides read TGCGCCAGCAGCCAAGACTTAACTAGCGGGAGTTGGAATGAGCAGTTCTTC.

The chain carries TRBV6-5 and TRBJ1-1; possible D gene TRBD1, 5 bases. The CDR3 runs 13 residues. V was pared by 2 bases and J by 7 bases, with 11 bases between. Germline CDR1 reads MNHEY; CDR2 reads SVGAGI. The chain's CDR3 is CASSYQTGNEAFF. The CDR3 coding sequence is TGTGCCAGCAGTTACCAAACAGGAAATGAAGCTTTCTTT.

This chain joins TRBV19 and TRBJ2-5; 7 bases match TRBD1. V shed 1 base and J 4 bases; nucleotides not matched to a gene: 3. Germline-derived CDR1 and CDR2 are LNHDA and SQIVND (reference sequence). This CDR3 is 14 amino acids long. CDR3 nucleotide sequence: TGTGCCAGTAGTATAGGACAGGGTGGAGAGACCCAGTACTTC. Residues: CASSIGQGGETQYF.

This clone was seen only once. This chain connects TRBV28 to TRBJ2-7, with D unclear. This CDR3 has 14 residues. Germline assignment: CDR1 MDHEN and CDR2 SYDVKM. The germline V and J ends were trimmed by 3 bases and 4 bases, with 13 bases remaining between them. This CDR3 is CASSFSHAGYEQYF. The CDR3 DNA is TGTGCCAGCAGTTTTAGCCACGCCGGGTACGAGCAGTACTTC. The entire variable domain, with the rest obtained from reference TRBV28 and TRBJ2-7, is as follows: DVKVTQSSRYLVKRTGEKVFLECVQDMDHENMFWYRQDPGLGLRLIYFSYDVKMKEKGDIPEGYSVSREKKERFSLILESASTNQTSMYLCASSFSHAGYEQYFGPGTRLTVT.

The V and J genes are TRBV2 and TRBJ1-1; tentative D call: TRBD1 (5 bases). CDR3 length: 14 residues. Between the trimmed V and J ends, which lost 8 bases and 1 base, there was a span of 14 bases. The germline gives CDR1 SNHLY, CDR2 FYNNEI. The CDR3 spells CASSVGQGNTEAFF. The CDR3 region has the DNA TGTGCCAGCTCAGTGGGTCAGGGGAACACTGAAGCTTTCTTT.

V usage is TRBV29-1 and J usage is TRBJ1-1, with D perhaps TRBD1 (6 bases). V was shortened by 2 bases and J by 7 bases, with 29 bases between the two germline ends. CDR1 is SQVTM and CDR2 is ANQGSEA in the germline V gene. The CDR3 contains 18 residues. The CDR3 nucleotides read TGCAGCGTTGAAAAATCCCAGGCCTTCCGGGACACGGGCCGTGAAGCTTTCTTT. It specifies CSVEKSQAFRDTGREAFF.

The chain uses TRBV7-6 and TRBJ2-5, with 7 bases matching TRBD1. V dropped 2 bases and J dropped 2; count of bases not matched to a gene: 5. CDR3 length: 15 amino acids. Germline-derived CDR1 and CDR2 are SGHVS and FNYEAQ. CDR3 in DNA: TGTGCCAGCAGCTTAACGCGACAGGGACAAGAGACCCAGTACTTC. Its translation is CASSLTRQGQETQYF.

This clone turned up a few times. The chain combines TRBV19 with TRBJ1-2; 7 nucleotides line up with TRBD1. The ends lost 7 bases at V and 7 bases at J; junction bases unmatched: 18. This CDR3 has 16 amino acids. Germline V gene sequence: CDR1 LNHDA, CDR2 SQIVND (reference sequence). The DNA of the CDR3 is TGTGCCAGTACGGGGACGACAGGGTACGGTGAAGGTGGCTACACCTTC. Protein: CASTGTTGYGEGGYTF.